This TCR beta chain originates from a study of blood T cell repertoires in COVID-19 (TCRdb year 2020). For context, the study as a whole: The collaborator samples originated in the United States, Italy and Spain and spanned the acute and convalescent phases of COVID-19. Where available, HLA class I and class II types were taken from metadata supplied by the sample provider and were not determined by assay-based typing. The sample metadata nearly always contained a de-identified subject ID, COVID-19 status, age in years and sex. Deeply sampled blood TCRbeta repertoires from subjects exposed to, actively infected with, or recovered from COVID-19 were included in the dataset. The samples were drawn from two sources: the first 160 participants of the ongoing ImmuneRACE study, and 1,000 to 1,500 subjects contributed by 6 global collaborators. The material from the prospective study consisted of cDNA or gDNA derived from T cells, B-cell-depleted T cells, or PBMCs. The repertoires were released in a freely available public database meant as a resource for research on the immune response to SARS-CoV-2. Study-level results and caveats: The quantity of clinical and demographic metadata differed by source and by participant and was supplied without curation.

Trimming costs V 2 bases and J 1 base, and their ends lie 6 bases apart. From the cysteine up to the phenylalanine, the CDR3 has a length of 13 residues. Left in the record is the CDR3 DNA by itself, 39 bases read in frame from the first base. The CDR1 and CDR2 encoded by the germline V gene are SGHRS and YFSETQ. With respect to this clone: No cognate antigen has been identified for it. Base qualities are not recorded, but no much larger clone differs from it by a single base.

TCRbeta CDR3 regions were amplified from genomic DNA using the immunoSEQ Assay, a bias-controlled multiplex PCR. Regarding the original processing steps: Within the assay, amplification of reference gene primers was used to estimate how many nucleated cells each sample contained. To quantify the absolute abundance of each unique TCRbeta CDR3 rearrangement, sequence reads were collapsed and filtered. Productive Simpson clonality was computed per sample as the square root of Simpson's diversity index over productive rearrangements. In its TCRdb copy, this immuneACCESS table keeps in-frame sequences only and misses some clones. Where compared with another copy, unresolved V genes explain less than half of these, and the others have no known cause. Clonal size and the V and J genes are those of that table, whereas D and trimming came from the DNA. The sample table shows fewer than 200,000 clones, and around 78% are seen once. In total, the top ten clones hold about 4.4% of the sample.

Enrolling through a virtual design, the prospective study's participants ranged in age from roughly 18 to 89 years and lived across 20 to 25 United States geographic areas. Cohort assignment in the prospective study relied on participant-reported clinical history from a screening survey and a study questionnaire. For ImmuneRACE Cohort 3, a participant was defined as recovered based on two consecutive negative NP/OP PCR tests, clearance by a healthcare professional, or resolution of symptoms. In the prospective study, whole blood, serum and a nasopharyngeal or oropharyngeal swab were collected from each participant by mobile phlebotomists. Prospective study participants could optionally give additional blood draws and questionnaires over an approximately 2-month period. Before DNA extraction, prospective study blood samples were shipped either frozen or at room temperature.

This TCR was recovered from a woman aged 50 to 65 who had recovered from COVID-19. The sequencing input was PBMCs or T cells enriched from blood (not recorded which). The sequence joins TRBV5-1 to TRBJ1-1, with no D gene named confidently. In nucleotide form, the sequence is TGCGCCAGCAGCTTCTCTCCGAACACTGAAGCTTTCTTT. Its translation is CASSFSPNTEAFF.